This is a list of T cell receptor beta chains from one sample in a study of identifying expanded T cells in peripheral blood. Only in-frame clones appear in the TCRdb table, and some are missing; sequencing was by immunoSEQ multiplex PCR. This table holds around 81,000 clones, 70% to 90% found once. The sample taken for sequencing was blood. These receptors all come from a person aged 18 to 70 in good health. CDR3s include the opening cysteine and the closing phenylalanine or tryptophan. D genes are given only for firm matches. Not all rows give a size; the values are once, few, many and, for expanded clones, a class.

d_call j_call cdr3_length clone_size v_call cdr3_nt cdr3_aa
NA TRBJ1-2 14 NA TRBV4-3 TGCGCCAGCAGCCAAGATATAAGGGGTTATGGCTACACCTTC CASSQDIRGYGYTF
TRBD1 TRBJ1-5 13 NA TRBV2 TGTGCCAGCAGGGGACAGGGGCGCCAGCCCCAGCATTTT CASRGQGRQPQHF
TRBD2 TRBJ2-5 16 NA TRBV9 TGTGCCAGCAGCTCCGGACTAGCGGGGGCCCAAGAGACCCAGTACTTC CASSSGLAGAQETQYF
TRBD1 TRBJ2-7 16 NA TRBV2 TGTGCCAGCAGTGATGTGGGCGGGACAGGCTCCTACGAGCAGTACTTC CASSDVGGTGSYEQYF
NA TRBJ1-5 14 NA TRBV15 TGTGCCACCAGCGCAGGGATCGGGAATCAGCCCCAGCATTTT CATSAGIGNQPQHF
TRBD2 TRBJ2-7 14 NA TRBV6-5 TGTGCCAGCAGTTACTTGGGCAGGGAGGGAGGCGAGTACTTC CASSYLGREGGEYF
TRBD1 TRBJ2-7 17 NA TRBV5-6 TGTGCCAGCAGCTTGGTAGGCAGGGGGCGAAAGCGCTACGAGCAGTACTTC CASSLVGRGRKRYEQYF
NA TRBJ2-1 12 NA TRBV6-5 TGTGCCAGCAGCCCGCGGTCGAATGAGCAGTTCTTC CASSPRSNEQFF
TRBD2 TRBJ2-1 15 once TRBV29-1 TGCAGCGTTGAACCGACTAGCGGGGGGCGTAATGAGCAGTTCTTC CSVEPTSGGRNEQFF
NA TRBJ1-1 13 NA TRBV6-5 TGTGCCAGCAGCTCTCCGGGGTACAGCGCAGCTTTCTTT CASSSPGYSAAFF
NA TRBJ1-2 13 NA TRBV5-1 TGCGCCAGCAGCTTGGACGGCCCCTATGGCTACACCTTC CASSLDGPYGYTF
NA TRBJ2-5 11 NA TRBV13 TGTGCCAGCAGCTACCAAGAGACCCAGTACTTC CASSYQETQYF
NA TRBJ1-5 13 NA TRBV30 TGTGCCTGGAGTGTCAGGGATGATCAGCCCCAGCATTTT CAWSVRDDQPQHF
NA TRBJ2-7 11 few TRBV6-6 TGTGCCAGCAGGGCTGGAGGCGAGCAGTACTTC CASRAGGEQYF
NA TRBJ1-1 15 NA TRBV18 TGTGCCAGCTCACCACCGGGAGGGGCAGGGACTGAAGCTTTCTTT CASSPPGGAGTEAFF
NA TRBJ2-2 15 NA TRBV7-2 TGTGCCAGCAGCTCTCAGGGGCTTGCCACCGGGGAGCTGTTTTTT CASSSQGLATGELFF
TRBD2 TRBJ2-1 16 NA TRBV7-9 TGTGCCAGCAGCACCAGCGGGGGGGTCTTCTTAAATGAGCAGTTCTTC CASSTSGGVFLNEQFF
TRBD2 TRBJ2-1 15 NA TRBV27 TGTGCCAGCAGGAAATCTAGCGGGGGTTACAATGAGCAGTTCTTC CASRKSSGGYNEQFF
TRBD1 TRBJ2-7 16 NA TRBV6-1 TGTGCCAGCAGTGAAGAGGGGGCCGTACAAACCTACGAGCAGTACTTC CASSEEGAVQTYEQYF
NA TRBJ2-1 15 NA TRBV30 TGTGCCTGGAGTGTACAGGGCAGCTCCTACAATGAGCAGTTCTTC CAWSVQGSSYNEQFF
NA TRBJ2-7 14 NA TRBV4-1 TGCGCCAGCAGCCCCCAAGTCACCTGGGACGAGCAGTACTTC CASSPQVTWDEQYF
NA TRBJ1-4 14 NA TRBV6-5 TGTGCCAGCCAGTGGGGTGACACTAATGAAAAACTGTTTTTT CASQWGDTNEKLFF
NA TRBJ2-7 14 NA TRBV5-1 TGCGCCAGCAGCTTGGTTGTCAGTCCCTACGAGCAGTACTTC CASSLVVSPYEQYF
TRBD1 TRBJ2-2 15 NA TRBV14 TGTGCCAGCAGCCAGGACAGGATCCACACCGGGGAGCTGTTTTTT CASSQDRIHTGELFF
TRBD2 TRBJ2-7 12 NA TRBV7-9 TGTGCCAGCAGCCGGGGGGGTTACGAGCAGTACTTC CASSRGGYEQYF
NA TRBJ2-2 18 NA TRBV5-1 TGCGCCAGCAGCTTGTTTTTGGGTGTGACAGGGAACACCGGGGAGCTGTTTTTT CASSLFLGVTGNTGELFF
TRBD1 TRBJ1-4 15 NA TRBV7-9 TGTGCCAGCAGCTCGCTCCAAGACAGGGGCGAAAAACTGTTTTTT CASSSLQDRGEKLFF
TRBD1 TRBJ1-1 14 NA TRBV7-9 TGTGCCAGCAGCCCCCGAGTGACAGGGGGTGAAGCTTTCTTT CASSPRVTGGEAFF
TRBD1 TRBJ2-7 15 NA TRBV30 TGTGCCTGGAGTCCTACGACAGGGGGGCCCTACGAGCAGTACTTC CAWSPTTGGPYEQYF
NA TRBJ2-7 16 NA TRBV7-9 TGTGCCAGCAGCCTTTCCCCACAACGTCGGGTGTACGAGCAGTACTTC CASSLSPQRRVYEQYF
NA TRBJ1-1 15 NA TRBV18 TGTGCCAGCTCACCGGGGGGGAGTCCGGGCACTGAAGCTTTCTTT CASSPGGSPGTEAFF
NA TRBJ2-5 15 NA TRBV7-2 TGTGCCAGCAGATCAACAGGCCTACAGTGGGAGACCCAGTACTTC CASRSTGLQWETQYF
TRBD1 TRBJ1-5 15 once TRBV30 TGTGCCTGGAGGGGACAGGGGGTTAGCAATCAGCCCCAGCATTTT CAWRGQGVSNQPQHF
NA TRBJ1-4 14 NA TRBV27 TGTGCCAGCAGTTCCCGGGCCCTGGGGGAAAAACTGTTTTTT CASSSRALGEKLFF
NA TRBJ2-7 15 NA TRBV25-1 TGTGCCAGCAGTGAGGGGACGGCGTATGGGGTCGAGCAGTACTTC CASSEGTAYGVEQYF
NA TRBJ1-6 14 NA TRBV7-3 TGTGCCAGCAGCTTAACACAGGGTGATTCACCCCTCCACTTT CASSLTQGDSPLHF
TRBD1 TRBJ1-2 14 once TRBV29-1 TGCAGCGTTGGTCAGGGGGCGGGAGGCTATGGCTACACCTTC CSVGQGAGGYGYTF
NA TRBJ2-7 15 NA TRBV27 TGTGCCAGCAGTCACACCCGGGACCGGACCTACGAGCAGTACTTC CASSHTRDRTYEQYF
NA TRBJ2-7 11 NA TRBV5-6 TGTGCCAGCAGCCAAACCTACGAGCAGTACTTC CASSQTYEQYF
NA TRBJ2-4 12 NA TRBV2 TGTGCCAGCAGTGAAGCCAAAAACATTCAGTACTTC CASSEAKNIQYF
NA TRBJ1-2 13 NA TRBV5-1 TGCGCCAGTAGCTCTGGCCGAGAGGGCGGCTACACCTTC CASSSGREGGYTF
TRBD1 TRBJ2-7 14 NA TRBV7-2 TGTGCCAGCAGCTTAAATGAAGGGGGCCGCGAGCAGTACTTC CASSLNEGGREQYF
NA TRBJ1-2 14 NA TRBV11-3 TGTGCCAGCAGCTTATCTAACAGTAACTATGGCTACACCTTC CASSLSNSNYGYTF